These 30 T cell receptor beta chains originate from one sample sequenced in a study of T cells in Graves' hyperthyroidism and ophthalmopathy. The TCR beta CDR3 regions underwent amplification using RNA transcripts as the source. TCR CDR3 regions were first amplified by RT-PCR with HTBI primers. TCRdb independently ran MiXCR on the multiplex PCR reads; one entry per CDR3 protein. The sample has approximately 210,000 distinct CDR3 sequences, 17% seen once; the top ten hold approximately 50%. What was sequenced was blood. The receptor set was obtained from a man over 45 with Graves' hyperthyroidism.

This clonotype was seen many times. V gene TRBV11-3 combines with J gene TRBJ2-5; D gene ambiguous. CDR1 and CDR2 (germline): SGHNT, YENEEA. The CDR3 is made up of 12 amino acids. Trimming removed 2 bases at V and 6 bases at J, with 7 bases between. As DNA, the CDR3 is TGTGCCAGCAGCTTAAACATCAAGACCCAGTACTTC. It encodes CASSLNIKTQYF.

At least ten counts were recorded for this clonotype. J is TRBJ1-5 and V is TRBV7-9; D is ambiguous. The CDR3 sequence is 17 residues long. V dropped 0 bases and J dropped 3 bases, with 15 bases sitting between them. Germline lookup yields CDR1 SEHNR and CDR2 FQNEAQ (reference sequence). DNA for the CDR3: TGTGCCAGCAGCTTAGCCTCGCTTAAAGACCCCAATCAGCCCCAGCATTTT. Its protein product is CASSLASLKDPNQPQHF.

The chain couples TRBV7-9 to TRBJ2-7; D gene unclear. CDR3 length equals 12 residues. Germline loops: CDR1 SEHNR, CDR2 FQNEAQ (reference sequence). The V gene lost 2 bases and the J gene lost 6 bases, with 8 bases spanning the gap. The CDR3 loop reads CASSLMSSEQYF. In nucleotides, the CDR3 is TGTGCCAGCAGCTTAATGAGCTCCGAGCAGTACTTC. Together with reference TRBV7-9 and TRBJ2-7, the CDR3 gives the full variable domain: DTGVSQNPRHKITKRGQNVTFRCDPISEHNRLYWYRQTLGQGPEFLTYFQNEAQLEKSRLLSDRFSAERPKGSFSTLEIQRTEQGDSAMYLCASSLMSSEQYFGPGTRLTVT.

This chain links TRBV12-3 or TRBV12-4 with TRBJ2-6; perhaps TRBD2 as D (6 bases). This CDR3 region has 17 residues. V was cut by 5 bases and J by 0 bases, with 14 bases left in between. The CDR3 bases are TGTGCCAGCAGTCCTGGGGGGAGCAGCTCTGGGGCCAACGTCCTGACTTTC. This encodes CASSPGGSSSGANVLTF.

J is TRBJ2-7 and V is TRBV11-3; D not resolved. Germline CDR1 SGHNT, CDR2 YENEEA. Trimming took 2 bases from V and 2 from J, leaving 10 bases between them. This CDR3 contains 14 residues. The CDR3 spells CASSLTQRPYEQYF. CDR3 coding DNA: TGTGCCAGCAGCTTAACCCAACGACCCTACGAGCAGTACTTC.

This clonotype occurred a few times. This chain connects TRBV19 to TRBJ2-7; either TRBD1 or TRBD2 may fit D (5 bases each). The germline CDR1 and CDR2 sequences are LNHDA and SQIVND (reference sequence). The CDR3 is 15 residues long. Trimming took 2 bases from V and 3 from J, leaving 14 bases between them. The CDR3 nucleotides read TGTGCCAGTAGTATATCCGACAGAGGACTCTACGAGCAGTACTTC. Protein: CASSISDRGLYEQYF.

Of note for this clonotype: The conserved phenylalanine or tryptophan normally closing the CDR3 is absent here, so this likely arose from a read error. The chain has TRBV6-5 and TRBJ1-5; possibly TRBD1 for D (5 bases). The CDR3 is 13 amino acids. Germline loops: CDR1 MNHEY, CDR2 SVGAGI. V was clipped by 2 bases and J by 6 bases, with 8 bases between them. In nucleotides, the CDR3 is TGTGCCAGCAGTTACGAGAGGGGTCAGCCCCAGCATCTT. Its translation is CASSYERGQPQHL.

This clonotype was seen repeatedly, ten times or more. The chain couples TRBV7-8 to TRBJ2-3; D gene uncertain. V gave up 5 bases and J gave up 2 bases, with 8 bases separating them. Germline assignment: CDR1 SGHVS and CDR2 FQNEAQ. The CDR3 spans 13 residues. Here the CDR3 reads CASSGSATDTQYF. CDR3 in DNA: TGTGCCAGCAGCGGAAGCGCCACAGATACGCAGTATTTT.

This clonotype occurred a few times. The chain links TRBV6-1 to TRBJ1-6, with D possibly TRBD1 on 5 matching bases. Germline V CDR1 and CDR2: MNHNS, SASEGT. Deletions cut 6 bases from V and 9 bases from J, with 9 bases between. The CDR3 covers 12 residues. DNA of the CDR3: TGTGCCAGCAGCCAGGGACGTTCACCCCTCCACTTT. This encodes CASSQGRSPLHF.

The V gene is TRBV19, the J gene TRBJ2-1; 13 nucleotides line up with TRBD2. Trimming removed 5 bases from V and 3 bases from J; junction bases left unmatched: 7. The germline V gene has CDR1 LNHDA and CDR2 SQIVND (reference sequence). This CDR3 comprises 17 residues. The CDR3 DNA follows: TGTGCCAGTAGTCTCCGACTAGCGGGAGGTCTCTACAATGAGCAGTTCTTC. Translated, it gives CASSLRLAGGLYNEQFF.

This clonotype was observed at least ten times. V usage is TRBV2 and J usage is TRBJ2-1; TRBD2 matches 9 bases. This CDR3 is built from 12 residues. V shed 9 bases, J shed 14 bases, and the junction held 11 bases outside the gene matches. Looked up from germline, CDR1 is SNHLY and CDR2 is FYNNEI. For the CDR3, the DNA is TGTGCCAGTCACATAGCGGGAGTCGAGGAGTTCTTC. Residues: CASHIAGVEEFF. The variable domain in full, with the rest retrieved from reference TRBV2 and TRBJ2-1, is EPEVTQTPSHQVTQMGQEVILRCVPISNHLYFYWYRQILGQKVEFLVSFYNNEISEKSEIFDDQFSVERPDGSNFTLKIRSTKLEDSAMYFCASHIAGVEEFFGPGTRLTVL.

This clonotype was seen repeatedly, ten times or more. The chain couples TRBV5-1 to TRBJ1-2; D is undetermined. V lost 3 bases, J lost 5 bases, and 8 bases lay in between. The CDR3 loop spans 12 amino acids. Germline lookup yields CDR1 SGHRS and CDR2 YFSETQ. CDR3 in DNA: TGCGCCAGCAGCTCTGACATATATGGCTACACCTTC. Its translation is CASSSDIYGYTF.

This clonotype was detected only once. The chain couples TRBV20-1 to TRBJ2-5; 9 nucleotides agree with TRBD2. The CDR3 extends over 14 amino acids. Germline CDR1 and CDR2: DFQATT and SNEGSKA (reference sequence). Germline trimming cut 6 bases from V and 2 bases from J; bases unmatched to any gene: 7. The CDR3 DNA sequence: TGCAGTGCGAGACTAGCGGTAATACAAGAGACCCAGTACTTC. It encodes CSARLAVIQETQYF.

This clonotype showed up many times. This chain connects TRBV12-3 or TRBV12-4 to TRBJ1-5; the D gene is possibly TRBD1 (5 bases). Trimming pared 6 bases from V and 11 bases from J, leaving 20 bases between. There are 14 residues in the CDR3. The CDR3, as DNA: TGTGCCAGCAGCCCTATGAGCGGGGGGTTCGCCCAGCATTTT. It specifies CASSPMSGGFAQHF.

The chain couples TRBV6-2 or TRBV6-3 to TRBJ2-7; D remains unclear. This CDR3 has 11 amino acids. V lost 8 bases to trimming and J lost 7 bases, with 12 bases between them. The germline V gene encodes CDR1 MNHEY and CDR2 SVGEGT. The CDR3 region has the DNA TGTGCCAGCGGTCTGGGGTTAGAGCAGTACTTC. Encoded protein: CASGLGLEQYF.

This clonotype was seen more than once but under ten times. The genes are TRBV28 and TRBJ1-5; TRBD1 matches at 8 bases. Germline V gene data show CDR1 as MDHEN and CDR2 as SYDVKM. This CDR3 has 19 residues. The V and J ends lost 7 bases and 0 bases, in that order; junction bases with no gene match: 17. CDR3: CASIPSPPGGEYSNQPQHF. Here the CDR3 DNA reads TGTGCCAGCATCCCCAGCCCCCCAGGGGGCGAGTATAGCAATCAGCCCCAGCATTTT.

This clonotype turned up a few times. This rearrangement joins TRBV29-1 to TRBJ2-1; D perhaps matches TRBD2 (5 bases). This CDR3 region has 12 residues. Germline CDR1 reads SQVTM; CDR2 reads ANQGSEA. V was cut by 7 bases and J by 9 bases, with 16 bases left in between. CDR3 nucleotide sequence: TGCAGCGCCGGACTCAGTTTGGGTGAGCAGTTCTTC. This translates into CSAGLSLGEQFF.

This clonotype turned up a few times. V usage is TRBV27 and J usage is TRBJ2-7, with 15 nucleotides matching TRBD2. Losses at the gene ends were 5 bases for V and 0 bases for J; bases not matched to a gene: 2. Germline loops: CDR1 MNHEY, CDR2 SMNVEV (reference sequence). This CDR3 is built from 16 residues. The CDR3 bases are TGTGCCAGCAGTAGGACTAGCGGGAGGGCCTCCTACGAGCAGTACTTC. This translates into CASSRTSGRASYEQYF.

This clonotype came up many times. The chain combines TRBV5-1 with TRBJ1-1, with TRBD1 identical over 9 bases. The CDR3 consists of 13 residues. Trimming cost V 5 bases and J 4 bases; bases outside gene matches: 3. Germline V gene sequence: CDR1 SGHRS, CDR2 YFSETQ. This CDR3 is CASRQGAITEAFF. The CDR3 nucleotides are TGCGCCAGCAGACAGGGGGCGATCACTGAAGCTTTCTTT. The whole variable domain, remainder taken from reference TRBV5-1 and TRBJ1-1, is KAGVTQTPRYLIKTRGQQVTLSCSPISGHRSVSWYQQTPGQGLQFLFEYFSETQRNKGNFPGRFSGRQFSNSRSEMNVSTLELGDSALYLCASRQGAITEAFFGQGTRLTVV.

At least ten counts were recorded for this clonotype. The chain uses TRBV18 and TRBJ2-5, with D hard to call. This CDR3 has 15 residues. V gave up 0 bases and J gave up 4 bases, with 12 bases separating them. The V gene's germline CDR1 is KGHSH and CDR2 LQKENI. The CDR3 is CASSPPGSPGETQYF. DNA of the CDR3: TGTGCCAGCTCACCACCCGGAAGCCCCGGAGAGACCCAGTACTTC.

This clonotype was observed many times. This rearrangement joins TRBV27 to TRBJ1-4; D call uncertain. The CDR3 is 14 residues long. V lost 3 bases to trimming and J lost 5 bases, with 10 bases between them. The V gene's germline CDR1 is MNHEY and CDR2 SMNVEV (reference sequence). Here the CDR3 DNA reads TGTGCCAGCAGTTTTTCGATTTCCAATGAAAAACTGTTTTTT. It translates to CASSFSISNEKLFF.

At least ten counts were recorded for this clonotype. CDR3 region: CASSPGLALTYEQYF. The CDR3 region has the DNA TGTGCCAGCTCACCAGGCCTAGCGCTCACCTACGAGCAGTACTTC. This chain joins TRBV18 and TRBJ2-7; TRBD2 is a possible D gene (6 bases). This CDR3 has 15 residues. Germline V gene sequence: CDR1 KGHSH, CDR2 LQKENI. Trimming removed 2 bases at V and 2 bases at J, with 13 bases between. Full variable domain (remainder filled in from reference TRBV18 and TRBJ2-7): NAGVMQNPRHLVRRRGQEARLRCSPMKGHSHVYWYRQLPEEGLKFMVYLQKENIIDESGMPKERFSAEFPKEGPSILRIQQVVRGDSAAYFCASSPGLALTYEQYFGPGTRLTVT.

The chain is built from TRBV2 and TRBJ2-2; possible D gene TRBD2, 6 bases. This CDR3 is built from 15 residues. Trimming pared 4 bases from V and 4 bases from J, leaving 13 bases between. The V gene's germline CDR1 is SNHLY and CDR2 FYNNEI. In DNA, the CDR3 is TGTGCCAGCAGTGCGACGGGAGCCCTCACCGGGGAGCTGTTTTTT. It yields the protein CASSATGALTGELFF.

The V gene is TRBV19, the J gene TRBJ1-1, with D tentatively TRBD1 (5 bases). In germline, CDR1 is LNHDA, CDR2 SQIVND (reference sequence). Trimming left V 0 bases short and J 7 bases short, with 12 bases between. The CDR3 extends over 14 amino acids. Here the CDR3 reads CASSIDLQGGEAFF. In DNA form, the CDR3 reads TGTGCCAGTAGTATAGATCTCCAGGGTGGTGAAGCTTTCTTT. Full variable domain (missing parts from reference TRBV19 and TRBJ1-1): DGGITQSPKYLFRKEGQNVTLSCEQNLNHDAMYWYRQDPGQGLRLIYYSQIVNDFQKGDIAEGYSVSREKKESFPLTVTSAQKNPTAFYLCASSIDLQGGEAFFGQGTRLTVV.

The table lists this clonotype with a few counts. The chain carries TRBV9 and TRBJ2-2; D is uncertain. CDR1 SGDLS and CDR2 YYNGEE come from the germline V gene. The germline V and J ends were trimmed by 4 bases and 1 base, with 11 bases remaining between them. The CDR3 is 15 amino acids. The CDR3 DNA reads as TGTGCCAGCAGCCCCCCTCCGATGAACACCGGGGAGCTGTTTTTT. Protein product: CASSPPPMNTGELFF.

This clonotype was picked up a small number of times. V usage is TRBV20-1 and J usage is TRBJ2-2; 14 bases map to TRBD2. V shed 4 bases and J 6 bases; nucleotides not matched to a gene: 13. The germline CDR1 and CDR2 sequences are DFQATT and SNEGSKA (reference sequence). The CDR3 runs 18 residues. CDR3 coding DNA: TGCAGTGCTAACCCGACTAGCGGGAGGGTCGGGAAATCCGGGGAGCTGTTTTTT. This encodes CSANPTSGRVGKSGELFF.

This rearrangement joins TRBV24-1 to TRBJ2-1, with D perhaps TRBD2 (6 bases). The germline CDR1 and CDR2 sequences are KGHDR and SFDVKD. This CDR3 has 17 amino acids. Trimming removed 5 bases from V and 0 bases from J, with 16 bases in between. This CDR3 reads CATSGSAGQGSYNEQFF. DNA of the CDR3: TGTGCCACCAGTGGTTCGGCGGGGCAGGGCTCCTACAATGAGCAGTTCTTC.

This clonotype was seen at least ten times. This chain uses TRBV29-1 with TRBJ2-3, with 10 bases identical to TRBD2. Germline V gene data show CDR1 as SQVTM and CDR2 as ANQGSEA. V lost 3 bases and J lost 2; bases outside the gene matches: 11. This CDR3 region has 17 residues. The CDR3 spells CSVDGLAGVGDTDTQYF. CDR3 in DNA: TGCAGCGTTGATGGGCTAGCGGGAGTAGGAGACACAGATACGCAGTATTTT.

This clonotype showed up many times. The CDR3 here is CASSAGQGLVGSSYEQYF. The CDR3 DNA follows: TGTGCCAGCAGTGCGGGACAGGGACTCGTCGGGAGCTCCTACGAGCAGTACTTC. The chain is built from TRBV2 and TRBJ2-7, with 9 bases lining up with TRBD1. The CDR3 runs to 18 residues. Germline CDR1 reads SNHLY; CDR2 reads FYNNEI. Unmatched junction bases numbered 13, after V lost 4 bases and J lost 0 bases.

In regard to this clonotype: A much more abundant neighbour one base away suggests this may be a read error. The genes are TRBV6-1 and TRBJ2-3; D call uncertain. CDR1 is MNHNS and CDR2 is SASEGT in the germline V gene. The CDR3 length is 14 residues. The V end was cut by 7 bases, the J end by 0 bases, with 11 bases between. This CDR3 reads CASKRYGSTDTQYF. CDR3 DNA sequence: TGTGCCAGCAAGAGATATGGTAGCACAGATACGCAGTATTTT.